These 27 T cell receptor beta chains were all obtained from the same sample, sequenced in a study of T cell responses to AZD1222 COVID-19 vaccine. Profiled with immunoSEQ multiplex PCR; TCRdb holds only in-frame clones, not every one. The profile shows 80,000 to 95,000 clones, 85% to 90% of them singletons. Here the sequenced sample was peripheral blood, taken on day 0 of AZD1222 vaccination. These receptor sequences come from an adult in good health.

This chain links TRBV2 with TRBJ2-4; D is unclear. This CDR3 has 11 amino acids. Trimming cost V 6 bases and J 13 bases, with 13 bases left between them. Germline loops: CDR1 SNHLY, CDR2 FYNNEI. The CDR3 nucleotides read TGTGCCAGCAGGCTAGACCCCCCCCAGTACTTC. Encoded protein: CASRLDPPQYF.

This chain joins TRBV19 and TRBJ1-2; 7 positions match TRBD1. Trimming cost V 6 bases and J 5 bases; bases outside gene matches: 9. From germline, CDR1 is LNHDA and CDR2 SQIVND (reference sequence). The CDR3 runs to 14 residues. CDR3 bases: TGTGCCAGTAGGCCCCGGGACAGATATTATGGCTACACCTTC. It specifies CASRPRDRYYGYTF.

The CDR3 reads CASTTSGATGNEQFF. The CDR3 region has the DNA TGTGCCAGCACCACCAGCGGGGCCACCGGGAATGAGCAGTTCTTC. This chain uses TRBV9 with TRBJ2-1; 7 bases are a match to TRBD2. CDR1 is SGDLS, CDR2 YYNGEE, per germline. Unmatched junction bases numbered 13, after V lost 6 bases and J lost 7 bases. The CDR3 covers 15 residues.

The chain is built from TRBV28 and TRBJ1-5, with 7 bases fitting TRBD1. Losses at the gene ends were 1 base for V and 6 bases for J; bases not matched to a gene: 12. Looked up from germline, CDR1 is MDHEN and CDR2 is SYDVKM. The CDR3 totals 17 residues. The CDR3 here is CASSLLGGGGASQPQHF. The DNA of the CDR3 is TGTGCCAGCAGTTTATTAGGGGGAGGGGGCGCGAGTCAGCCCCAGCATTTT.

The chain uses TRBV5-1 and TRBJ1-2; a weak D match, TRBD1 (5 bases). The CDR3 runs 15 residues. Germline V gives CDR1 SGHRS, CDR2 YFSETQ. V lost 0 bases to trimming and J lost 4 bases, with 13 bases between them. DNA for the CDR3: TGCGCCAGCAGCTTGGCCTTGGCCGGGACCTATGGCTACACCTTC. Residues: CASSLALAGTYGYTF.

V gene TRBV5-1 combines with J gene TRBJ1-6; D is unresolved. The CDR3 runs 14 residues. Looked up from germline, CDR1 is SGHRS and CDR2 is YFSETQ. Trimming took 1 base from V and 8 from J, leaving 10 bases between them. The chain's CDR3 is CASSLLLEDSPLHF. The CDR3 DNA reads TGCGCCAGCAGCTTGCTTCTCGAGGATTCACCCCTCCACTTT.

The CDR3 protein is CASSRGAGTGFYEQYF. The CDR3 DNA is TGTGCCAGCAGCCGCGGCGCCGGGACAGGGTTTTACGAGCAGTACTTC. The J gene is TRBJ2-7, the V gene TRBV16; the match to TRBD1 covers 9 bases. This CDR3 region has 16 residues. Unmatched junction bases numbered 11, after V lost 4 bases and J lost 4 bases. The germline CDR1 and CDR2 sequences are KGHSY and FQNENV. The entire variable domain, with the rest obtained from reference TRBV16 and TRBJ2-7, is as follows: GEEVAQTPKHLVRGEGQKAKLYCAPIKGHSYVFWYQQVLKNEFKFLISFQNENVFDETGMPKERFSAKCLPNSPCSLEIQATKLEDSAVYFCASSRGAGTGFYEQYFGPGTRLTVT.

The genes are TRBV30 and TRBJ1-1; no reliable D call. Germline-derived CDR1 and CDR2 are GTSNPN and SVGIG (reference sequence). The CDR3 is 13 amino acids. Deletions cut 0 bases from V and 10 bases from J, with 15 bases between. The CDR3 here is CAWSVPRFLGAFF. CDR3 nucleotides: TGTGCCTGGAGTGTACCCCGATTTCTGGGAGCTTTCTTT.

The V call is TRBV5-1, the J call TRBJ1-1, with a weak D call TRBD1 (5 bases). V was trimmed by 2 bases and J by 3 bases, leaving 11 bases between them. The CDR3 spans 14 residues. The V gene's germline CDR1 is SGHRS and CDR2 YFSETQ. The CDR3 reads CASSFGRGDTEAFF. The CDR3 DNA reads as TGCGCCAGCAGCTTTGGCCGGGGGGACACTGAAGCTTTCTTT.

The chain is built from TRBV19 and TRBJ1-1, with D possibly being TRBD1 (5 bases). This CDR3 region has 15 residues. Germline CDR1 LNHDA, CDR2 SQIVND (reference sequence). Trimming shortened V by 0 bases and J by 2 bases, and 10 bases separated the two germline ends. DNA of the CDR3: TGTGCCAGTAGTATAGATCTCGGGGCAAACACTGAAGCTTTCTTT. Its translation is CASSIDLGANTEAFF.

The chain recombines TRBV25-1 with TRBJ2-7, with TRBD2 matching 7 bases. This CDR3 spans 13 amino acids. Germline CDR1 reads MGHDK; CDR2 reads SYGVNS. J gave up 4 bases and V 6 bases, and 6 bases lay outside the gene matches. The CDR3 nucleotides are TGTGCCAGCAGGAGGGACTACGTGTACGAGCAGTACTTC. Translating gives CASRRDYVYEQYF.

This clone has only one observation. The chain has TRBV11-2 and TRBJ2-2; unclear D gene. In germline, CDR1 is SGHAT, CDR2 FQNNGV. The CDR3 is 14 residues long. Trimming cost V 4 bases and J 5 bases, with 11 bases left between them. As DNA, the CDR3 is TGTGCCAGCAGCTCCCATTTTTCTACCGGGGAGCTGTTTTTT. This encodes CASSSHFSTGELFF.

The sample holds one count of this clone. The rearrangement uses TRBV11-3 and TRBJ2-7, with TRBD1 matching 9 bases. Germline CDR1 SGHNT, CDR2 YENEEA. Trimming at V came to 6 bases and at J to 7 bases, leaving 7 bases not matched to a gene. The CDR3 contains 13 residues. CDR3 sequence (DNA): TGTGCCAGCAGTCGCTACAGGGGGCAAGAGCAGTACTTC. Its protein is CASSRYRGQEQYF.

V and J are TRBV5-4 and TRBJ2-3, with D possibly being TRBD1 (7 bases). Trimming shortened V by 9 bases and J by 2 bases, and 16 bases separated the two germline ends. The CDR3 is 14 amino acids. Germline lookup yields CDR1 SGHNT and CDR2 YYREEE (reference sequence). As DNA, the CDR3 is TGTGCCATCAGGGGGGTCCCGTTCACAGATACGCAGTATTTT. Translating gives CAIRGVPFTDTQYF.

The chain employs TRBV5-4 and TRBJ2-2; 9 positions match TRBD2. Germline-derived CDR1 and CDR2 are SGHNT and YYREEE (reference sequence). This CDR3 is built from 14 residues. The trim removed 3 bases at V and 6 bases at J, leaving 3 bases unmatched. CDR3: CASSYSGGPGELFF. CDR3 DNA: TGTGCCAGCAGCTATAGCGGGGGCCCCGGGGAGCTGTTTTTT.

The gene calls are TRBV18 and TRBJ1-1; D unclear. Germline lookup yields CDR1 KGHSH and CDR2 LQKENI. CDR3 length: 12 amino acids. The germline V and J ends were trimmed by 4 bases and 3 bases, with 6 bases remaining between them. The CDR3 DNA is TGTGCCAGCTCACGGGCGGACACTGAAGCTTTCTTT. This sequence encodes CASSRADTEAFF. Full variable domain (outside the CDR3, taken from reference TRBV18 and TRBJ1-1): NAGVMQNPRHLVRRRGQEARLRCSPMKGHSHVYWYRQLPEEGLKFMVYLQKENIIDESGMPKERFSAEFPKEGPSILRIQQVVRGDSAAYFCASSRADTEAFFGQGTRLTVV.

The chain links TRBV5-1 to TRBJ1-4, with 7 bases fitting TRBD1. J was trimmed by 8 bases and V by 4 bases; bases with no gene match: 8. This CDR3 has 14 amino acids. Germline V CDR1 and CDR2: SGHRS, YFSETQ. The CDR3 region is CASSAGQSVEKLFF. Written as DNA, the CDR3 is TGCGCCAGCAGCGCGGGACAGTCGGTAGAAAAACTGTTTTTT.

V usage is TRBV18 and J usage is TRBJ1-6; D ambiguous. There are 15 residues in the CDR3. In germline, CDR1 is KGHSH, CDR2 LQKENI. The V end lost 5 bases, the J end lost 7 bases, and 15 bases lay between the germline ends. For the CDR3, the DNA is TGTGCCAGCTCAGAAGGGCAGGTCGAGAATTCACCCCTCCACTTT. This gives the protein CASSEGQVENSPLHF. The full variable domain, completed using reference TRBV18 and TRBJ1-6, is NAGVMQNPRHLVRRRGQEARLRCSPMKGHSHVYWYRQLPEEGLKFMVYLQKENIIDESGMPKERFSAEFPKEGPSILRIQQVVRGDSAAYFCASSEGQVENSPLHFGNGTRLTVT.

This clone has a single count. The chain uses TRBV9 and TRBJ2-5; possibly TRBD1 or TRBD2 for D (5 bases each). The CDR3 loop spans 14 amino acids. Germline V gene sequence: CDR1 SGDLS, CDR2 YYNGEE. V lost 0 bases and J lost 5, with 11 bases in between. CDR3 amino acids: CASSVAAGTETQYF. Written as DNA, the CDR3 is TGTGCCAGCAGCGTAGCGGCAGGGACGGAGACCCAGTACTTC.

The chain recombines TRBV18 with TRBJ1-6, with 7 bases that match TRBD1. The CDR3 loop spans 15 amino acids. Germline V lookup: CDR1 KGHSH, CDR2 LQKENI. Trimming removed 6 bases from V and 4 bases from J; junction bases left unmatched: 6. The CDR3 reads CASSNGQAYNSPLHF. The CDR3 region has the DNA TGTGCCAGCTCTAACGGACAGGCTTATAATTCACCCCTCCACTTT. Variable domain in full (rest from reference TRBV18 and TRBJ1-6): NAGVMQNPRHLVRRRGQEARLRCSPMKGHSHVYWYRQLPEEGLKFMVYLQKENIIDESGMPKERFSAEFPKEGPSILRIQQVVRGDSAAYFCASSNGQAYNSPLHFGNGTRLTVT.

This clone was seen just once. CDR3 in amino acids: CASSPPKGRDSPLHF. CDR3 nucleotide sequence: TGTGCCAGCTCACCACCGAAGGGGAGGGATTCACCCCTCCACTTT. The chain employs TRBV18 and TRBJ1-6; TRBD1 might be the D (5 bases). The CDR3 runs 15 residues. Trimming pared 0 bases from V and 8 bases from J, leaving 11 bases between. CDR1 is KGHSH, CDR2 LQKENI, per germline. The full variable domain, its missing parts supplied by reference TRBV18 and TRBJ1-6, is NAGVMQNPRHLVRRRGQEARLRCSPMKGHSHVYWYRQLPEEGLKFMVYLQKENIIDESGMPKERFSAEFPKEGPSILRIQQVVRGDSAAYFCASSPPKGRDSPLHFGNGTRLTVT.

The V and J genes are TRBV19 and TRBJ2-2; D unclear. Germline V gene data show CDR1 as LNHDA and CDR2 as SQIVND (reference sequence). The CDR3 consists of 12 residues. Trimming removed 4 bases from V and 6 bases from J, with 6 bases in between. The CDR3 sequence: CASSTWPGELFF. The CDR3 coding sequence is TGTGCCAGTAGTACTTGGCCCGGGGAGCTGTTTTTT.

V usage is TRBV27 and J usage is TRBJ2-7; D might be TRBD1 (6 bases). CDR3 length: 16 amino acids. Germline V gene lookup returns CDR1 MNHEY and CDR2 SMNVEV (reference sequence). V lost 0 bases and J 3 bases, leaving 15 bases between the germline ends. The CDR3 DNA reads as TGTGCCAGCAGTTTATCGAAGGGACAAGTCCTCTACGAGCAGTACTTC. Residues: CASSLSKGQVLYEQYF.

The chain joins TRBV19 to TRBJ1-1; the match to TRBD1 covers 11 bases. Germline CDR1 reads LNHDA; CDR2 reads SQIVND (reference sequence). The trim removed 6 bases at V and 6 bases at J, leaving 6 bases unmatched. The CDR3 has 14 amino acids. The CDR3 sequence is CASRGQGVVAEAFF. The CDR3 DNA reads as TGTGCCAGTAGGGGACAGGGGGTAGTCGCTGAAGCTTTCTTT.

The chain combines TRBV10-3 with TRBJ1-5, with TRBD1 matching over 8 bases. The CDR3 has 16 residues. Unmatched junction bases numbered 8, after V lost 3 bases and J lost 4 bases. Germline lookup yields CDR1 ENHRY and CDR2 SYGVKD. DNA of the CDR3: TGTGCCATCAGTGACCGAACGACAGGGGAGAATCAGCCCCAGCATTTT. This codes for CAISDRTTGENQPQHF.

Here the CDR3 reads CASSSGLYEQYF. For the CDR3, the DNA is TGTGCCAGCAGCTCCGGACTCTACGAGCAGTACTTC. The chain links TRBV28 to TRBJ2-7; tentative D call: TRBD2 (5 bases). V lost 6 bases and J lost 3, with 9 bases in between. The CDR3 consists of 12 residues. Germline V gene lookup returns CDR1 MDHEN and CDR2 SYDVKM.

This rearrangement joins TRBV4-1 to TRBJ1-2; D is perhaps TRBD1 (5 bases). V was clipped by 3 bases and J by 1 base, with 15 bases between them. This CDR3 contains 16 residues. CDR1 is MGHRA and CDR2 is YSYEKL in the germline V gene. CDR3 region: CASSHRDGNFNYGYTF. CDR3 bases: TGCGCCAGCAGCCACCGGGACGGGAACTTTAACTATGGCTACACCTTC.